A selection of T cell receptor beta chains follows, all from one sample in a study of identical twins. TCRdb independently ran MiXCR on the 5' RACE reads; one entry per CDR3 protein. The data hold under 300,000 distinct CDR3 sequences, with 6% to 7% observed a single time. The sample also formed part of further work on T cells expressing NK-cell markers.

The sample consisted of CD8+ T cells sorted from blood. These receptors all stem from a woman under 30 in good health. Each CDR3 is given with its conserved first and last residue. A D gene is named only where the DNA matches it firmly. Some rows have no size entry. The others give once, few or many, or a class for an expanded clone.

clone_size,v_call,d_call,j_call,cdr3_aa,cdr3_nt
many,TRBV11-2,.,TRBJ2-7,CASSLYRGAYEQYF,TGTGCCAGCAGCTTATACCGGGGAGCCTACGAGCAGTACTTC
few,TRBV5-1,.,TRBJ2-4,CASSLGGGKNIQYF,TGCGCCAGCAGCTTGGGAGGTGGAAAAAACATTCAGTACTTC
.,TRBV20-1,.,TRBJ1-2,CSARDYGGHTNYGYTF,TGCAGTGCTAGAGATTATGGGGGACACACTAACTATGGCTACACCTTC
.,TRBV27,.,TRBJ1-2,CASSWGASNYGYTF,TGTGCCAGCAGTTGGGGGGCTTCTAACTATGGCTACACCTTC
.,TRBV5-1,.,TRBJ2-7,CASSPTGTVTYEQYF,TGCGCCAGCAGCCCCACCGGGACGGTGACCTACGAGCAGTACTTC
few,TRBV27,.,TRBJ1-2,CASGVIPGYGYTF,TGTGCCAGCGGCGTAATCCCGGGCTATGGCTACACCTTC
few,TRBV2,.,TRBJ2-7,CASSGEASSYEQYF,TGTGCCAGCAGTGGGGAGGCCAGCTCCTACGAGCAGTACTTC
many,TRBV6-5,.,TRBJ2-7,CASSYGRPPYEQYF,TGTGCCAGCAGTTACGGGCGTCCTCCCTACGAGCAGTACTTC
.,TRBV9,TRBD2,TRBJ2-3,CASSVSSGLAGDTQYF,TGTGCCAGCAGCGTAAGCTCGGGACTAGCAGGAGATACGCAGTATTTT
.,TRBV9,.,TRBJ1-2,CASSPAGWTVNYGYTF,TGTGCCAGCAGTCCCGCGGGGTGGACGGTCAACTATGGCTACACCTTC
many,TRBV7-9,TRBD1,TRBJ2-7,CASSTGGYEQYF,TGTGCCAGCAGCACAGGGGGCTACGAGCAGTACTTC
.,TRBV6-1,TRBD1,TRBJ2-1,CASRPGQVDNEQFF,TGTGCCAGCAGACCGGGACAGGTTGACAATGAGCAGTTCTTC
few,TRBV2,.,TRBJ2-7,CASMGRPYEQYF,TGTGCCAGCATGGGACGGCCCTACGAGCAGTACTTC
many,TRBV4-3,.,TRBJ1-4,CASSPPGNEKLFF,TGCGCCAGCAGCCCACCGGGGAATGAAAAACTGTTTTTT
many,TRBV12-3/TRBV12-4,.,TRBJ2-7,CASSLLPTGPFYF,TGTGCCAGCAGTTTGCTCCCCACAGGTCCATTCTACTTC
few,TRBV6-2/TRBV6-3,.,TRBJ2-1,CASSYGDHVNNEQFF,TGTGCCAGCAGTTACGGGGACCACGTAAACAATGAGCAGTTCTTC
few,TRBV9,.,TRBJ1-6,CASSARDGSPLHF,TGTGCCAGCAGCGCGAGGGACGGTTCACCCCTCCACTTT
many,TRBV9,.,TRBJ2-1,CASSSGPSREQFF,TGTGCCAGCAGCTCGGGCCCTTCCAGGGAGCAGTTCTTC
few,TRBV4-3,.,TRBJ2-7,CASGQDLPLRDEQYF,TGCGCCAGCGGCCAAGATCTTCCCTTGAGGGACGAGCAGTACTTC
.,TRBV6-1,.,TRBJ2-2,CASSNPRAGELFF,TGTGCCAGCAGCAACCCCAGGGCCGGGGAGCTGTTTTTT
many,TRBV9,TRBD2,TRBJ2-1,CASSVWASGASSYNEQFF,TGTGCCAGCAGCGTTTGGGCTAGCGGGGCGAGCTCCTACAATGAGCAGTTCTTC
few,TRBV11-1,TRBD1,TRBJ2-2,CASSSFGQDRDFNTGELFF,TGTGCCAGCAGCTCTTTCGGACAGGACAGGGACTTTAACACCGGGGAGCTGTTTTTT
many,TRBV20-1,TRBD2,TRBJ2-1,CSARRTSGGIRRNEQFF,TGCAGTGCTCGTAGGACTAGCGGGGGAATAAGGAGGAATGAGCAGTTCTTC
many,TRBV5-1,.,TRBJ2-7,CASSPNRAYEQYF,TGCGCCAGCAGCCCTAACAGGGCCTACGAGCAGTACTTC
many,TRBV9,.,TRBJ1-1,CASSVGGPEAFF,TGTGCCAGCAGCGTAGGGGGGCCTGAAGCTTTCTTT
few,TRBV5-6,TRBD2,TRBJ2-3,CASSFPSGASTDTQYF,TGTGCCAGCAGCTTCCCTAGCGGAGCTAGCACAGATACGCAGTATTTT
.,TRBV7-2,.,TRBJ2-3,CASSPNRDGGDTQYF,TGTGCCAGCAGCCCAAACCGAGACGGGGGAGATACGCAGTATTTT
few,TRBV6-1,TRBD2,TRBJ2-3,CASSGTTGGASTDTQYF,TGTGCCAGCAGCGGGACCACGGGGGGGGCTAGCACAGATACGCAGTATTTT
.,TRBV3-1,.,TRBJ2-7,CASSQGGAFDEQYF,TGTGCCAGCAGCCAAGGGGGGGCCTTTGACGAGCAGTACTTC
.,TRBV5-5,.,TRBJ2-3,CASSFGFSTDTQYF,TGTGCCAGCAGCTTTGGATTTAGCACAGATACGCAGTATTTT
many,TRBV6-5,.,TRBJ1-1,CASKTNTEAFF,TGTGCCAGCAAAACGAACACTGAAGCTTTCTTT
many,TRBV7-8,.,TRBJ1-3,CASSPPAGYTIYF,TGTGCCAGCAGCCCTCCGGCTGGTTACACCATATATTTT
many,TRBV29-1,TRBD1,TRBJ2-2,CSVYRGLGGELFF,TGCAGCGTTTACAGGGGGCTGGGCGGGGAGCTGTTTTTT
many,TRBV20-1,TRBD1,TRBJ1-1,CSAPDRGIGDTEAFF,TGCAGTGCCCCGGACAGGGGGATTGGCGACACTGAAGCTTTCTTT
.,TRBV6-1,.,TRBJ1-2,CASSETRVAFGLNIYGYTF,TGTGCCAGCAGTGAAACGAGAGTGGCTTTTGGACTGAACATCTATGGCTACACCTTC
.,TRBV20-1,.,TRBJ2-5,CSAGATGWGETQYF,TGCAGTGCAGGAGCGACAGGCTGGGGGGAGACCCAGTACTTC
.,TRBV20-1,TRBD1,TRBJ2-5,CSAKVTGLETQYF,TGCAGTGCTAAAGTGACAGGGCTAGAGACCCAGTACTTC
many,TRBV7-9,TRBD2,TRBJ2-7,CASEHFTSGSPYEQYF,TGTGCCAGCGAACACTTCACTAGCGGGAGTCCCTACGAGCAGTACTTC
few,TRBV12-3/TRBV12-4,.,TRBJ1-6,CASSEIMGNSPLHF,TGTGCCAGCAGTGAAATTATGGGAAATTCACCCCTCCACTTT
many,TRBV4-3,.,TRBJ1-4,CASSPHQANEKLFF,TGCGCCAGCAGCCCTCACCAGGCGAATGAAAAACTGTTTTTT
few,TRBV3-1,.,TRBJ2-3,CASSHPRGGGDTQYF,TGTGCCAGCAGCCACCCTAGGGGGGGCGGAGATACGCAGTATTTT
few,TRBV20-1,.,TRBJ2-7,CSANSNSYEQYF,TGCAGTGCTAACTCCAATTCCTACGAGCAGTACTTC
.,TRBV27,TRBD2,TRBJ2-1,CASSPNQRGEFNEQFF,TGTGCCAGCAGCCCTAACCAGCGGGGGGAATTCAATGAGCAGTTCTTC
medium-sized,TRBV20-1,.,TRBJ1-4,CSARDIANEKLFF,TGCAGTGCTAGAGATATAGCTAATGAAAAACTGTTTTTT
.,TRBV6-2/TRBV6-3,.,TRBJ1-1,CASSYGRRPNTEAFF,TGTGCCAGCAGTTACGGTCGGCGGCCGAACACTGAAGCTTTCTTT
few,TRBV20-1,.,TRBJ1-2,CSAPMGGYTF,TGCAGTGCCCCCATGGGGGGCTACACCTTC
.,TRBV12-5,.,TRBJ2-7,CASGWGSYEQYF,TGTGCTAGTGGTTGGGGCTCCTACGAGCAGTACTTC
few,TRBV9,.,TRBJ2-7,CASSPTGVADPSYEQYF,TGTGCCAGCAGCCCCACCGGGGTAGCGGACCCCTCCTACGAGCAGTACTTC
.,TRBV11-2,TRBD2,TRBJ2-1,CASSAWGGNPYNEQFF,TGTGCCAGCAGCGCATGGGGGGGGAATCCATACAATGAGCAGTTCTTC
many,TRBV7-8,.,TRBJ2-3,CASRLVGDTQYF,TGTGCCAGCCGCCTTGTGGGGGATACGCAGTATTTT
many,TRBV12-3/TRBV12-4,.,TRBJ2-7,CASSGAVNSYEQYF,TGTGCCAGCAGTGGAGCGGTCAACTCCTACGAGCAGTACTTC
many,TRBV12-3/TRBV12-4,.,TRBJ2-2,CASTEYRTNTGELFF,TGTGCCAGCACCGAATACCGGACGAACACCGGGGAGCTGTTTTTT
few,TRBV5-5,TRBD2,TRBJ2-1,CASSPGTSSEQFF,TGTGCCAGCAGCCCGGGGACTAGCTCTGAGCAGTTCTTC
few,TRBV18,.,TRBJ1-1,CASSPGFLKGTEAFF,TGTGCCAGCTCACCAGGGTTCCTAAAGGGGACTGAAGCTTTCTTT
many,TRBV3-1,TRBD2,TRBJ2-7,CASSQTSGIDEQYF,TGTGCCAGCAGCCAAACTAGCGGGATCGACGAGCAGTACTTC